This T cell receptor (beta chain) appears in the sequencing data of a study of early T cells in non-severe SARS-CoV-2 infection. Germline V gene lookup returns CDR1 SGHTA and CDR2 FQGTGA. Between the trimmed V and J ends, which lost 4 bases and 3 bases, there was a span of 9 bases. CDR3 size: 13 residues. Each CDR3 protein is one row after TCRdb ran MiXCR on the 5' RACE reads. The table lists roughly 83,000 distinct CDR3 sequences, about 10% of them singletons, with approximately 8% in the top ten. This clonotype was seen a handful of times. The receptor comes from an adult who was a healthcare worker with PCR-confirmed SARS-CoV-2 infection or an uninfected control (not recorded which). Sequenced here: whole blood, sampled at baseline. V gene TRBV7-3 combines with J gene TRBJ1-1; D remains ambiguous. CDR3 sequence reads: CASSWSQDTEAFF. CDR3 coding DNA: TGTGCCAGCAGCTGGTCCCAGGACACTGAAGCTTTCTTT.